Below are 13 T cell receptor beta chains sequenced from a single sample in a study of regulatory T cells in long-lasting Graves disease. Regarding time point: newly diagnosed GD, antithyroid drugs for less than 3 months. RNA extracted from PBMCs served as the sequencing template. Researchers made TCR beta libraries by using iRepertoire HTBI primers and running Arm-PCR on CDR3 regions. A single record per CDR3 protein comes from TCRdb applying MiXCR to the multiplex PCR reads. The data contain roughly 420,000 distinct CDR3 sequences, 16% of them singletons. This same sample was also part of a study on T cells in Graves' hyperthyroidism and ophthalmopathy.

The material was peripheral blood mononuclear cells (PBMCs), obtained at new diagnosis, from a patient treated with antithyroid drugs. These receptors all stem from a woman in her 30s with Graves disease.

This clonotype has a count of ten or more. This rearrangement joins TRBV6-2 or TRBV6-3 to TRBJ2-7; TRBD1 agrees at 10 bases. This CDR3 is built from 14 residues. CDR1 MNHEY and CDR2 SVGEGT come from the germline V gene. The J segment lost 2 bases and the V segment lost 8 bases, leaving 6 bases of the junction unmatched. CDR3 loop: CASWSGQGAYEQYF. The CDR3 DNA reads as TGTGCCAGCTGGTCTGGACAGGGGGCCTACGAGCAGTACTTC.

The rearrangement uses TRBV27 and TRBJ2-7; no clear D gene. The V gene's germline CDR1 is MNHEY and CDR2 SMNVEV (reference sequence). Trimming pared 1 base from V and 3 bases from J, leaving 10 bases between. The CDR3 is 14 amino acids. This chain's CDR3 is CASSLFGQDYEQYF. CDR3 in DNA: TGTGCCAGCAGTTTATTCGGTCAGGACTACGAGCAGTACTTC.

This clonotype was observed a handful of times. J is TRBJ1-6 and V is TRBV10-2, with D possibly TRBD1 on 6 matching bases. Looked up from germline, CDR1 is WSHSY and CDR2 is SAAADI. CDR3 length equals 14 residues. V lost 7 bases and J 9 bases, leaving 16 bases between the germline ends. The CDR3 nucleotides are TGCGCCAGCAATCCGGACAGTAAGGGTTCACCCCTCCACTTT. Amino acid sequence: CASNPDSKGSPLHF.

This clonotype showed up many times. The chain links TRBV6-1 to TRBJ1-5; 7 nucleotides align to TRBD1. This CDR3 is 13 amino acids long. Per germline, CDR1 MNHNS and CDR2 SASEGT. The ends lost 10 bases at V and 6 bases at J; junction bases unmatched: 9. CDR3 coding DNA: TGTGCCATCGCCGACAGGGTGGGTCAGCCCCAGCATTTT. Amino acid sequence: CAIADRVGQPQHF.

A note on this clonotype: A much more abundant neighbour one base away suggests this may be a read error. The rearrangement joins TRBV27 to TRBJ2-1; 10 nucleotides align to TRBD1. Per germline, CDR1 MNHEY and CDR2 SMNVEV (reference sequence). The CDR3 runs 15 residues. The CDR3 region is CASSIDRGLLDEQLF. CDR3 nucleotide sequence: TGTGCCAGCAGTATAGACAGGGGGCTTTTGGATGAGCAGCTCTTC.

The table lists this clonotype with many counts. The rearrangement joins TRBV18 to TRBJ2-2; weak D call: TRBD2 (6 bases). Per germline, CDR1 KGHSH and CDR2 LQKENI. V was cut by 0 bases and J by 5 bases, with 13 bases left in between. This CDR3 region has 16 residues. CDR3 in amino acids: CASSPPWAGRTGELFF. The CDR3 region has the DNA TGTGCCAGCTCACCACCGTGGGCAGGGAGGACCGGGGAGCTGTTTTTT.

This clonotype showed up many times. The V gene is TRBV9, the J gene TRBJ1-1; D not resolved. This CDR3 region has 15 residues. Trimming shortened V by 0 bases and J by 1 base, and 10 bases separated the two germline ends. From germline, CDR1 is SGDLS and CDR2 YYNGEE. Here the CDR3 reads CASSVGGSANTEAFF. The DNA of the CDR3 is TGTGCCAGCAGCGTAGGAGGGTCAGCGAACACTGAAGCTTTCTTT.

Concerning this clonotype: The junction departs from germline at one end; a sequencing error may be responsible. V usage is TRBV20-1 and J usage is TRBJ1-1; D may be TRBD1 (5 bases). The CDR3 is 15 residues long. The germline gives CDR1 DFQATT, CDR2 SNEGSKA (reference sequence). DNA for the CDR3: TGCAGTGCCCTGGGGGTCTCCTTCCCGAACACTGAATCTTTCTTT. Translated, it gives CSALGVSFPNTESFF.

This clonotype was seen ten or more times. DNA for the CDR3: TGCAGTGCTAGTCCCGGGATCTCCTACGAGCAGTACTTC. It specifies CSASPGISYEQYF. The V gene is TRBV20-1, the J gene TRBJ2-7; possible D gene TRBD2, 5 bases. Germline CDR1 and CDR2: DFQATT and SNEGSKA (reference sequence). CDR3 size: 13 residues. The germline V and J ends were trimmed by 3 bases and 0 bases, with 9 bases remaining between them.

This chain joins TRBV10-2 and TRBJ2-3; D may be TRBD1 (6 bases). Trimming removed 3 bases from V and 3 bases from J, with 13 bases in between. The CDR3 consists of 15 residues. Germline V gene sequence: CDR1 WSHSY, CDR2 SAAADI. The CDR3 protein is CASSEVGAGTDTQYF. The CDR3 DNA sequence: TGCGCCAGCAGTGAAGTGGGGGCAGGGACAGATACGCAGTATTTT.

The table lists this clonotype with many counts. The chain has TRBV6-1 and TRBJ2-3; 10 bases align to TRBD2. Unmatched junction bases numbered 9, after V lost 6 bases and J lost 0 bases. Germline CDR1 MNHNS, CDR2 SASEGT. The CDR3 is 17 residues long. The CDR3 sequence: CASRLAGERDSTDTQYF. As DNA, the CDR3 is TGTGCCAGCAGGCTAGCGGGAGAAAGGGATAGCACAGATACGCAGTATTTT.

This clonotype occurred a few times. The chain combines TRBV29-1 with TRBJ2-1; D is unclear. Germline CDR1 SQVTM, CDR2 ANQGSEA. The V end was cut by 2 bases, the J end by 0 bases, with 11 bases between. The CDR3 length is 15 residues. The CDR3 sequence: CSVEFWGSSYNEQFF. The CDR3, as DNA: TGCAGCGTTGAATTTTGGGGTAGCTCCTACAATGAGCAGTTCTTC.

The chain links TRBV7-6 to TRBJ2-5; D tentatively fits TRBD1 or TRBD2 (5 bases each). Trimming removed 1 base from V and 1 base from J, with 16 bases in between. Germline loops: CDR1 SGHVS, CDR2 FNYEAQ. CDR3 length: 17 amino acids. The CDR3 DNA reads TGTGCCAGCAGCTTAGTGGTTCGGGACCCGATCCAAGAGACCCAGTACTTC. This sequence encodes CASSLVVRDPIQETQYF.